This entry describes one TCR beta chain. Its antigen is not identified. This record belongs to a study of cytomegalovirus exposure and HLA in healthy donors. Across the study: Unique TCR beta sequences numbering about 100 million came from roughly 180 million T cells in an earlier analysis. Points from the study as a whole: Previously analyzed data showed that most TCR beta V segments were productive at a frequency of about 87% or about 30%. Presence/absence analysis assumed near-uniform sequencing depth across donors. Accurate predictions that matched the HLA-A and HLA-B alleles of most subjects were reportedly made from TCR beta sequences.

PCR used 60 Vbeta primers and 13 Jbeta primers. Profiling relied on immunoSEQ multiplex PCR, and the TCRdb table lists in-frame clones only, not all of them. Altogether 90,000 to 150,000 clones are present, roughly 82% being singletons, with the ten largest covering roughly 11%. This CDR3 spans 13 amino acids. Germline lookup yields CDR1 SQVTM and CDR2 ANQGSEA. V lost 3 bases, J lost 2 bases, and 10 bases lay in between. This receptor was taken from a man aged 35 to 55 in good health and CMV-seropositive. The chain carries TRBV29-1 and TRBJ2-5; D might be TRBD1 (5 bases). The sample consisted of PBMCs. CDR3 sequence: CSVDSAGQETQYF. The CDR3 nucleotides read TGCAGCGTTGACTCGGCAGGGCAAGAGACCCAGTACTTC.